The entry below describes one T cell receptor beta chain. The antigen remains unidentified. Assay used: immunoSEQ multiplex PCR; TCRdb lists only in-frame clones, some missing. The sample has tens of thousands of clones; about 90% are singletons. These data originate in a study of OX40 agonist ivuxolimab in advanced cancers. Study in general: Dosing consisted of intravenous ivuxolimab at 0.01 to 10 mg/kg every 2 weeks. A diagnosis of hepatocellular carcinoma, melanoma, renal cell or head and neck cancer was present in dose-escalation patients. Study-level results: No antigen was identified for the clonally expanded peripheral T cells.

CDR1 is SNHLY, CDR2 FYNNEI, per germline. This CDR3 has 14 amino acids. Unmatched junction bases numbered 10, after V lost 11 bases and J lost 3 bases. The chain uses TRBV2 and TRBJ1-5; 7 bases are a match to TRBD1. The sample in question was CD4+ or CD8+ T cells sorted from blood, obtained in a trial of the OX40 agonist ivuxolimab. This TCR derives from an adult with an advanced solid tumor such as melanoma, head and neck, liver or kidney cancer. This CDR3 is CAAGGRGANQPQHF. Written as DNA, the CDR3 is TGTGCCGCAGGGGGGAGGGGTGCCAATCAGCCCCAGCATTTT.